This TCR beta chain was identified in a study of vaccination effects on CD4 cells after COVID-19. Notes on this clone: Its target is not known.

CDR3 length: 16 amino acids. V lost 3 bases to trimming and J lost 3 bases; unmatched junction nucleotides: 10. CDR1 and CDR2 (germline): DFQATT, SNEGSKA (reference sequence). This table comes from immunoSEQ multiplex PCR, and its TCRdb copy is limited to in-frame clones, with some not included. The repertoire has tens of thousands of clones, around 77% of them found once; the top ten carry around 2.8%. Expansion with viral peptide pools was applied to antigen-specific CD4+ T cells by the ViraFEST assay prior to sequencing. Having been cultured for approximately ten days, the cells underwent CD4+ T cell isolation. Vaccine recipients lacked prior SARS-CoV-2 infection and had negative nucleocapsid antibodies. On day 3 and again on day 7, half the medium was replaced with IL-2 medium. Overall study findings and caveats: Marked clonal contraction was seen late after vaccination (in both infection- and vaccine-induced clones). No early post-infection timepoints were available in the study, which also included few convalescent patients.

V and J are TRBV20-1 and TRBJ2-5, with 10 bases identical to TRBD2. The starting material was CD4+ T cells from PBMCs cultured with HCoV-NL63 spike peptides, obtained before COVID-19 vaccination. The sequence came from a human donor who received a COVID-19 vaccine. The CDR3 loop is CSASDPSGGAKETQYF. In DNA form, the CDR3 reads TGCAGTGCTAGTGACCCAAGCGGGGGGGCTAAAGAGACCCAGTACTTC.